This is a list of T cell receptor beta chains from one sample in a study of regulatory T cells in long-lasting Graves disease. Using its own MiXCR run on the multiplex PCR reads, TCRdb lists one record per CDR3 protein. The repertoire has hundreds of thousands of distinct CDR3 sequences, less than 20% of them found once; the top ten carry around 11%. The sample was also linked to a second study, of T cells in Graves' hyperthyroidism and ophthalmopathy.

Sequenced here: peripheral blood mononuclear cells (PBMCs), sampled at new diagnosis, from a patient treated with antithyroid drugs. The receptors stem from a woman aged 30 to 39 with Graves disease. CDR3s include the opening cysteine and the closing phenylalanine or tryptophan. The D gene is left open where the match is weak. Rows give clone size only sometimes, using once, few, many, or a class for an expanded clone.

>TRBJ2-1|NA|TRBV30|NA
TGTGCCTGGAGGGGAGAGGACTCCTACAATGAGCAGTTCTTC
CAWRGEDSYNEQFF
>TRBJ2-7|TRBD2|TRBV20-1|many
TGCAGTGCCCCTTCGCGTGTAGCGGGAGAGAATAACGAGCAGTACTTC
CSAPSRVAGENNEQYF
>TRBJ2-2|NA|TRBV30|many
TGTGCCCGGGGCCGGGGCAGGGGCGGGAACACCGGGGAGCTGTTTTTT
CARGRGRGGNTGELFF
>TRBJ2-2|TRBD2|TRBV6-8|few
TGTGCCAGCAGTTACGGGCCTAGCGGGAGGGCGAACACCGGGGAGCTGTTTTTT
CASSYGPSGRANTGELFF
>TRBJ2-7|NA|TRBV2|many
TGTGCCAGCAGTGAAGCGGTCCCGGGCAGGGTGGGGTACGAGCAGTACTTC
CASSEAVPGRVGYEQYF
>TRBJ2-2|TRBD1|TRBV10-3|NA
TGTGCCATCAGTGGGACAGGGGGCGCGAAAAATACCGGGGAGCTGTTTTTT
CAISGTGGAKNTGELFF
>TRBJ2-3|NA|TRBV5-5|NA
TGTGCCAGCACCTTCGGGGACCTCCGCATCGGGGATACGCAGTATTTT
CASTFGDLRIGDTQYF
>TRBJ2-2|TRBD2|TRBV9|few
TGTGCCAGCAGCGCTCGGGAGGTTCACACCGGGGAGCTGTTTTTT
CASSAREVHTGELFF
>TRBJ1-4|NA|TRBV18|NA
TGTGCCAGCTCACGATCCGTCGGGACGCATGTTAATGAAAAACTGTTTTTT
CASSRSVGTHVNEKLFF
>TRBJ1-1|TRBD1|TRBV6-2/TRBV6-3|few
TGTGCCAGCAGGTACAGGGGGCGATTTTTCTTGAGCTCGTCGAACACTGAAGCTTTCTTT
CASRYRGRFFLSSSNTEAFF
>TRBJ2-7|TRBD1|TRBV3-1|many
TGTGCCAGCAGCCCTCGCAGGGCGGACAGGGGGGCAAGTGAGCAGTACTTC
CASSPRRADRGASEQYF
>TRBJ2-5|NA|TRBV29-1|few
TGCAGCGTTGTTACAGAGCATCGGGAGCAGTACTTC
CSVVTEHREQYF
>TRBJ2-1|TRBD1|TRBV28|many
TGTGCCAGCAGTTTATCTACAGGGGTTTTATCCTACAATGAGCAGTTCTTC
CASSLSTGVLSYNEQFF